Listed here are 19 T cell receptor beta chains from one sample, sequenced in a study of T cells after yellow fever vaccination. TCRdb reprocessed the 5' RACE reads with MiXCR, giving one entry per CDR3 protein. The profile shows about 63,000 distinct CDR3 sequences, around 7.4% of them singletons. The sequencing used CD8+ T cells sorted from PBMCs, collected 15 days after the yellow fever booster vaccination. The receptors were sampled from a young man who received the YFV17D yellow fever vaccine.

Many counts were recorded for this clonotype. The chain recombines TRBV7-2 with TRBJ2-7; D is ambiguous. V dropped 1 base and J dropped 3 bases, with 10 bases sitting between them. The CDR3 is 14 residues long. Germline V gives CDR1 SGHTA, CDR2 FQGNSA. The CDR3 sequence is CASSLDSDGYEQYF. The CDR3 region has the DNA TGTGCCAGCAGCTTAGACTCTGATGGCTACGAGCAGTACTTC.

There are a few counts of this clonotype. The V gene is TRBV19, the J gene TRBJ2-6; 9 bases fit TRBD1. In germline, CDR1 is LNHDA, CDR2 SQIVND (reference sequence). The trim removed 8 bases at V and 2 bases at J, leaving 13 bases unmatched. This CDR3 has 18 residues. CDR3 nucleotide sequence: TGTGCCAGTGTTAGAGCCGGGACAGGGATTCCTGGGGCCAACGTCCTGACTTTC. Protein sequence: CASVRAGTGIPGANVLTF.

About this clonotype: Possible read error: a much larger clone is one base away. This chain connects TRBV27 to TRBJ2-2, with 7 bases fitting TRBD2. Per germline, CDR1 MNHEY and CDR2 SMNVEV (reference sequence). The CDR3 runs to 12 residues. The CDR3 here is CASGPPSGELSF. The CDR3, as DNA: TGTGCCAGCGGGCCGCCCAGCGGGGAGCTGTCTTTT.

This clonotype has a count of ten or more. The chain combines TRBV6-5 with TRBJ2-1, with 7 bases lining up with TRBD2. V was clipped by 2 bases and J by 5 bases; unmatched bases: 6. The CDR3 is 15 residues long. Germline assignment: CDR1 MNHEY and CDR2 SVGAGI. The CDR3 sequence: CASSYAASGNNEQFF. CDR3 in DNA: TGTGCCAGCAGTTACGCGGCTAGCGGAAACAATGAGCAGTTCTTC.

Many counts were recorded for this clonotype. The CDR3 sequence is CASKGRKRGSYEQYF. Written as DNA, the CDR3 is TGTGCCAGCAAGGGGAGGAAGCGGGGGTCCTACGAGCAGTACTTC. This chain uses TRBV9 with TRBJ2-7; TRBD2 agrees at 8 bases. The CDR3 runs 15 residues. The J segment lost 1 base and the V segment lost 6 bases, leaving 9 bases of the junction unmatched. Germline V CDR1 and CDR2: SGDLS, YYNGEE.

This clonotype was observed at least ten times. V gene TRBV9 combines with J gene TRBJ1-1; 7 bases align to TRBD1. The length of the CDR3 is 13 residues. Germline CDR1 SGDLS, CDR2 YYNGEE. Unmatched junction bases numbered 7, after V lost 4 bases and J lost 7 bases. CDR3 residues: CASSITGVSEAFF. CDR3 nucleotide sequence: TGTGCCAGCAGCATAACAGGGGTTAGTGAAGCTTTCTTT.

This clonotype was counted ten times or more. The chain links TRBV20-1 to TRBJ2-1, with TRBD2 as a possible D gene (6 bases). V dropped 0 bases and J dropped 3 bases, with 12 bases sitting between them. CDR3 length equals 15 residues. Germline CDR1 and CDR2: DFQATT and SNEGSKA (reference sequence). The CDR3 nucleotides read TGCAGTGCTAGAGATGCGGGATCTGACTACAATGAGCAGTTCTTC. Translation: CSARDAGSDYNEQFF.

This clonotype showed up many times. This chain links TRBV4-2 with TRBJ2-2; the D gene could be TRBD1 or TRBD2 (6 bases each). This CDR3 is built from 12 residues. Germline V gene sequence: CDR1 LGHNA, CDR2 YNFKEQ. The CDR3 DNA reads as TGTGCAGCAGGGGCGGGGACCGGGGAGCTGTTTTTT. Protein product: CAAGAGTGELFF.

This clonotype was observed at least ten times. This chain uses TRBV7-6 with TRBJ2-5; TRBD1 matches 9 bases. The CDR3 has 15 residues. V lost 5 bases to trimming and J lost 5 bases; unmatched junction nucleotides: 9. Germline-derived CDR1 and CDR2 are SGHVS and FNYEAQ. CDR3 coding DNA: TGTGCCAGCAGCCCGACAGGGGGATCGTATGAGACCCAGTACTTC. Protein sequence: CASSPTGGSYETQYF.

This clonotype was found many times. CDR3 sequence: CASSEIMDKETQYF. CDR3 bases: TGTGCCAGCAGTGAGATAATGGATAAAGAGACCCAGTACTTC. The chain uses TRBV6-1 and TRBJ2-5, with D hard to call. CDR3 length equals 14 residues. The germline gives CDR1 MNHNS, CDR2 SASEGT. V was clipped by 3 bases and J by 3 bases, with 11 bases between them.

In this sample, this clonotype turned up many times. Here the CDR3 DNA reads TGTGCCAGCAGTTACTCTTTAGTGGCCAAACTGTTTTTT. Its translation: CASSYSLVAKLFF. The chain carries TRBV6-5 and TRBJ1-4, with unresolved D. Germline V gene data show CDR1 as MNHEY and CDR2 as SVGAGI. CDR3 length: 13 residues. V shed 0 bases and J shed 11 bases, with 10 bases lying between them.

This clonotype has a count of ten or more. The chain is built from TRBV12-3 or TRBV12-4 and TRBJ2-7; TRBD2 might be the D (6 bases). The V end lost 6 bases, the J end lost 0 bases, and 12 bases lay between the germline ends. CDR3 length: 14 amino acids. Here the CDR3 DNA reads TGTGCCAGCAGCCCGGGGGACCACTCCTACGAGCAGTACTTC. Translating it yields CASSPGDHSYEQYF.

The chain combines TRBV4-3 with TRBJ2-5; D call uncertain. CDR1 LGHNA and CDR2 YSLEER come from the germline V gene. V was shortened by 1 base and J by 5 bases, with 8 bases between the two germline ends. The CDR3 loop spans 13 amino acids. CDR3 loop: CASSQGFAETQYF. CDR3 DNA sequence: TGCGCCAGCAGCCAAGGCTTTGCGGAGACCCAGTACTTC.

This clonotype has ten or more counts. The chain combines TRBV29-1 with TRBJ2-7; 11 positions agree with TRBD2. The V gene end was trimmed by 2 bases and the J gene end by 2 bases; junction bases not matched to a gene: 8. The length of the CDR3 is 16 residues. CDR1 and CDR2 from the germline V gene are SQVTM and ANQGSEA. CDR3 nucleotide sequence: TGCAGCGTTGAATTACCGACTAGCGGGACGACCTACGAGCAGTACTTC. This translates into CSVELPTSGTTYEQYF.

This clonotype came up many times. Here the CDR3 reads CAWTRGSGANVLTF. In DNA form, the CDR3 reads TGTGCCTGGACTCGGGGTTCTGGGGCCAACGTCCTGACTTTC. The V gene is TRBV30, the J gene TRBJ2-6; possible D gene TRBD2, 5 bases. Per the germline V gene, CDR1 is GTSNPN and CDR2 is SVGIG (reference sequence). The germline V and J ends were trimmed by 4 bases and 1 base, with 8 bases remaining between them. The CDR3 totals 14 residues.

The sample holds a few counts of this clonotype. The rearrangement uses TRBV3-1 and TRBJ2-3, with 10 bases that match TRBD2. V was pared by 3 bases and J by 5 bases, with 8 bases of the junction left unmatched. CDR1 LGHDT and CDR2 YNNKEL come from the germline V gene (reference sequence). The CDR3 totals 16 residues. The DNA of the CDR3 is TGTGCCAGCAGCCAGGACTATAGCGGGAGGAGAGATACGCAGTATTTT. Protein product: CASSQDYSGRRDTQYF.

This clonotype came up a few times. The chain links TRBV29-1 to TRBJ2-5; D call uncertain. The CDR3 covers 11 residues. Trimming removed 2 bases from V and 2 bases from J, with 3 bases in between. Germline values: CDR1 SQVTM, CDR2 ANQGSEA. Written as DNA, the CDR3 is TGCAGCGTTGAAAGACAAGAGACCCAGTACTTC. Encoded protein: CSVERQETQYF.

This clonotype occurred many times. CDR3 amino acids: CASSLDSYWYYTLETQYF. The CDR3, as DNA: TGTGCCAGCAGCTTGGACTCTTATTGGTATTACACGTTGGAGACCCAGTACTTC. The V and J genes are TRBV5-5 and TRBJ2-5; D is undetermined. This CDR3 region has 18 residues. CDR1 and CDR2 (germline): SGHKS, YYEKEE (reference sequence). V gave up 0 bases and J gave up 5 bases, with 23 bases separating them.

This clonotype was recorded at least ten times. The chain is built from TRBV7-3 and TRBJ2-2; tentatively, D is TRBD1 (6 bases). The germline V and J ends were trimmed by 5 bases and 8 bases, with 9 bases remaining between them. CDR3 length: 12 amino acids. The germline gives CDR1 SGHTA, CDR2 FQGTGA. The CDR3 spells CASSIGTGELFF. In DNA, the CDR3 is TGTGCCAGCAGCATCGGGACAGGGGAGCTGTTTTTT.